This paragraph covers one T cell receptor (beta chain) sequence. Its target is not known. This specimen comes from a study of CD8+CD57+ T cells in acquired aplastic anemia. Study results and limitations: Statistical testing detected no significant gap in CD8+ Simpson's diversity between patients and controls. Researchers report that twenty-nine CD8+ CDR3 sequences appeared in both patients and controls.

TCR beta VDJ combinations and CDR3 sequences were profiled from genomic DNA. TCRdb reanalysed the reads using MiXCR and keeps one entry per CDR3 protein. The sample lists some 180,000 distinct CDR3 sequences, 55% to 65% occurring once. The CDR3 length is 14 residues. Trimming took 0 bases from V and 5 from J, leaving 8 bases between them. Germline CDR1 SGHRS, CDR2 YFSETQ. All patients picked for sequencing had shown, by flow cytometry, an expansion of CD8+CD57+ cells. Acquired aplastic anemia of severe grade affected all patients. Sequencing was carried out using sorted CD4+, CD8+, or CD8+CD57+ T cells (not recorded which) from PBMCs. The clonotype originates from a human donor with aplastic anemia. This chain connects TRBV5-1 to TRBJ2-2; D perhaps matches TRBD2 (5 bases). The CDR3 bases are TGCGCCAGCAGCTTGGGATCGGGGACCGGGGAGCTGTTTTTT. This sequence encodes CASSLGSGTGELFF.